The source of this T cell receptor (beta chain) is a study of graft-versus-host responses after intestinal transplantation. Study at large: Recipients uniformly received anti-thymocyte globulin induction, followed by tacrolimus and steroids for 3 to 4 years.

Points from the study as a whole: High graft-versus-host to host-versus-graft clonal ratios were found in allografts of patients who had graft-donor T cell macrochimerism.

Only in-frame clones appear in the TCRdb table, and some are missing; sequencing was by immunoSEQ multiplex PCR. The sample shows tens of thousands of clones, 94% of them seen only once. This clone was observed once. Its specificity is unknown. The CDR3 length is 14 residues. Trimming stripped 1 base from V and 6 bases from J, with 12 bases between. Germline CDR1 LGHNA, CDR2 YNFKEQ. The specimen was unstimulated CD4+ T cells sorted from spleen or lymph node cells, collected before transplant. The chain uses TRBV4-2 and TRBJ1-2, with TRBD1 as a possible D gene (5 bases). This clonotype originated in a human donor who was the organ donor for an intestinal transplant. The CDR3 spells CASSQGDRTNGYTF. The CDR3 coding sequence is TGTGCCAGCAGCCAAGGGGACCGAACCAATGGCTACACCTTC.